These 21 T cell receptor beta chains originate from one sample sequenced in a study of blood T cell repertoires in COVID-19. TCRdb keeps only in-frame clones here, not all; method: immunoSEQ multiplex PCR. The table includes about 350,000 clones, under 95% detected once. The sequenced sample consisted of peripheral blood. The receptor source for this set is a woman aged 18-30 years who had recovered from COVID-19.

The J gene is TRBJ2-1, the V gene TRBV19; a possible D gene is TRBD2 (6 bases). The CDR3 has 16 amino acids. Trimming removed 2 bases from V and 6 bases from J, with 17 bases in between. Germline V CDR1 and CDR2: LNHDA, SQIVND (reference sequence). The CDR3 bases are TGTGCCAGTAGTATATTTGGCGACGGGAGATGCAATGAGCAGTTCTTC. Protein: CASSIFGDGRCNEQFF.

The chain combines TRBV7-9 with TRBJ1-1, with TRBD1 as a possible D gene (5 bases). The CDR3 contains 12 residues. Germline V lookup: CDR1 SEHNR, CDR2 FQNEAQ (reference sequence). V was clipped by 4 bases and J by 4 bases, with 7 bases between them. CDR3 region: CASSSGFTEAFF. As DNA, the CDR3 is TGTGCCAGCAGCTCAGGGTTCACTGAAGCTTTCTTT.

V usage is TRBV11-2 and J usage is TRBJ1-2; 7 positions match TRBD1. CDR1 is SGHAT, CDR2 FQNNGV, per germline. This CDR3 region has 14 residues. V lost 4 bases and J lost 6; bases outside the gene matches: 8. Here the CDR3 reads CASSSLTTGDGYTF. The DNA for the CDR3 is TGTGCCAGCAGCTCCCTTACCACAGGGGATGGCTACACCTTC.

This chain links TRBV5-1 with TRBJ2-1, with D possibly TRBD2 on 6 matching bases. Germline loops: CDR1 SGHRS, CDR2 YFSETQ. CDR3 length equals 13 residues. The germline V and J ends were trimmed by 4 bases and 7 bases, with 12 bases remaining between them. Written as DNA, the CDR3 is TGCGCCAGCAGCCTGGGACTCTTTAATGAGCAGTTCTTC. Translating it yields CASSLGLFNEQFF.

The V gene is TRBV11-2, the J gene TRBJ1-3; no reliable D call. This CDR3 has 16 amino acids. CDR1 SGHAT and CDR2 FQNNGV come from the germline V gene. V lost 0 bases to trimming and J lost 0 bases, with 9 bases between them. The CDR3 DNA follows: TGTGCCAGCAGCTTAGATCCCCAGTACTCTGGAAACACCATATATTTT. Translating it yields CASSLDPQYSGNTIYF.

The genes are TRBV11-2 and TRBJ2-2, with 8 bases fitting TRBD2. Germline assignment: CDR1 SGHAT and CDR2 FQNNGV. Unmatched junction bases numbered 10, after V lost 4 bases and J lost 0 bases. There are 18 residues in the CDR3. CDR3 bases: TGTGCCAGCAGCTCCCCGACTGGCGGGAGGCCGAACACCGGGGAGCTGTTTTTT. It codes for CASSSPTGGRPNTGELFF. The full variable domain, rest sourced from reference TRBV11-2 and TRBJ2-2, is EAGVAQSPRYKIIEKRQSVAFWCNPISGHATLYWYQQILGQGPKLLIQFQNNGVVDDSQLPKDRFSAERLKGVDSTLKIQPAKLEDSAVYLCASSSPTGGRPNTGELFFGEGSRLTVL.

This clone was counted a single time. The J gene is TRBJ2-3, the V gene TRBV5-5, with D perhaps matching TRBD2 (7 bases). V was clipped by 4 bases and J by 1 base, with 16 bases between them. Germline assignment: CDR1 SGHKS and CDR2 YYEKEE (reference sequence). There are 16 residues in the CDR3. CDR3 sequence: CASSPVDGGRTDTQYF. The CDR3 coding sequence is TGTGCCAGCAGCCCGGTCGACGGGGGGCGCACAGATACGCAGTATTTT. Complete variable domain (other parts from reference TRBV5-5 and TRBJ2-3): DAGVTQSPTHLIKTRGQQVTLRCSPISGHKSVSWYQQVLGQGPQFIFQYYEKEERGRGNFPDRFSARQFPNYSSELNVNALLLGDSALYLCASSPVDGGRTDTQYFGPGTRLTVL.

The CDR3 DNA is TGTGCCAGCAGTTACTTCGGGGGGACCTACAATGAGCAGTTCTTC. It encodes CASSYFGGTYNEQFF. The chain joins TRBV6-2 or TRBV6-3 to TRBJ2-1, with 7 bases fitting TRBD2. In germline, CDR1 is MNHEY, CDR2 SVGEGT. This CDR3 comprises 15 residues. The V and J ends lost 1 base and 2 bases, in that order; junction bases with no gene match: 2.

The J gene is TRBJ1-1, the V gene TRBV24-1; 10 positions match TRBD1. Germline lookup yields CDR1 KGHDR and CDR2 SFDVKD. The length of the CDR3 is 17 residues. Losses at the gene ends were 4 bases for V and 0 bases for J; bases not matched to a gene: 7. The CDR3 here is CATSESGTGDMNTEAFF. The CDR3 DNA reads TGTGCCACCAGTGAATCCGGGACAGGGGACATGAACACTGAAGCTTTCTTT.

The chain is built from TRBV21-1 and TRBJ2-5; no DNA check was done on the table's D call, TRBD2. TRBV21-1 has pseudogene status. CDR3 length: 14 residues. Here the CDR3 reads CASSDPGGQETQYF. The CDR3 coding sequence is TGTGCCAGCAGCGACCCCGGGGGGCAAGAGACCCAGTACTTC.

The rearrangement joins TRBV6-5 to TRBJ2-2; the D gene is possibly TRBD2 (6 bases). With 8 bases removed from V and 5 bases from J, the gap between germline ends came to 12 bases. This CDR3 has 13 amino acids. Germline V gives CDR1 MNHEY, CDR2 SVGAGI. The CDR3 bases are TGTGCCAGCTCGGGACTGTCGACCGGGGAGCTGTTTTTT. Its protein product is CASSGLSTGELFF.

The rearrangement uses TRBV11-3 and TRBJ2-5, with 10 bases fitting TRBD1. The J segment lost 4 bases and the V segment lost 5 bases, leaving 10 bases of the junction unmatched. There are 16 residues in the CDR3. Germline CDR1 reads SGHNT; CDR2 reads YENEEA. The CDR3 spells CASSPRGTGVGETQYF. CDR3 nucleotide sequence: TGTGCCAGCAGCCCTAGGGGGACAGGGGTTGGAGAGACCCAGTACTTC.

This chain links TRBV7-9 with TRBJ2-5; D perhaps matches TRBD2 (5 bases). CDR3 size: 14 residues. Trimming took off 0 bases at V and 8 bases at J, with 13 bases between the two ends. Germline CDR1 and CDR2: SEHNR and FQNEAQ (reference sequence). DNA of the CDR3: TGTGCCAGCAGCTTAGCCCAGGAGGCTGGAACCCAGTACTTC. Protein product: CASSLAQEAGTQYF.

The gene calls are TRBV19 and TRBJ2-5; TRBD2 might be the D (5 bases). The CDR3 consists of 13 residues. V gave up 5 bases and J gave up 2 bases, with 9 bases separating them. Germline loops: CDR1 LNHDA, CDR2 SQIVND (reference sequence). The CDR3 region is CASSGLPQETQYF. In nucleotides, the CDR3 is TGTGCCAGTAGTGGACTGCCTCAAGAGACCCAGTACTTC.

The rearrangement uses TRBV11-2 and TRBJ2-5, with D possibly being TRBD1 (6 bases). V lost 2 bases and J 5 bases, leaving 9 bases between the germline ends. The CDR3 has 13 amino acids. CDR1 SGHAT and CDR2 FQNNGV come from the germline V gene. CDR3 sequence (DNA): TGTGCCAGCAGCTTACAGGGGACGGAGACCCAGTACTTC. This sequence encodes CASSLQGTETQYF.

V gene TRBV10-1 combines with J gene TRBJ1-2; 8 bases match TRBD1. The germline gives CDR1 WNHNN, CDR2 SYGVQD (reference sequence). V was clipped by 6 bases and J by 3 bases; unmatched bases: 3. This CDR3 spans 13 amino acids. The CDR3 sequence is CASSATGDYGYTF. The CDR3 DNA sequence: TGCGCCAGCAGCGCGACAGGGGACTATGGCTACACCTTC.

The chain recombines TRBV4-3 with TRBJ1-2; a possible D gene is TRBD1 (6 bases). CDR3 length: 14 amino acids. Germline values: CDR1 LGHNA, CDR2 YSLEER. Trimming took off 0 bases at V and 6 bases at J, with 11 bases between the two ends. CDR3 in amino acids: CASSQDRRGDGYTF. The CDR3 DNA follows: TGCGCCAGCAGCCAAGATCGCAGGGGTGATGGCTACACCTTC.

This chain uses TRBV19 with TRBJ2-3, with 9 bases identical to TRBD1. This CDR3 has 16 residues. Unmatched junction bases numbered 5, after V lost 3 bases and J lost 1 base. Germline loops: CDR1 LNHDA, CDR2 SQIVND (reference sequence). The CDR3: CASSMGRTGGTDTQYF. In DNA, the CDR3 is TGTGCCAGTAGTATGGGCCGGACAGGGGGCACAGATACGCAGTATTTT.

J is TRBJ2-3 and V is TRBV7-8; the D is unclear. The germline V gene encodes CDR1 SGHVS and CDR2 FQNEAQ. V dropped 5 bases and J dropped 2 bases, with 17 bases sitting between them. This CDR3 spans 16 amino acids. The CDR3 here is CASSGSGRVYTDTQYF. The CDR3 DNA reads TGTGCCAGCAGCGGTAGTGGTCGGGTCTACACAGATACGCAGTATTTT.

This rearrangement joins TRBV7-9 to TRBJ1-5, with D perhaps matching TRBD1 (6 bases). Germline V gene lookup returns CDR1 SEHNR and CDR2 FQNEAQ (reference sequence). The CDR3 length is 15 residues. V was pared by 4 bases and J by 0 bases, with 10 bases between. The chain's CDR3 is CASSSHRDSNQPQHF. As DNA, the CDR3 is TGTGCCAGCAGCTCCCACAGGGATAGCAATCAGCCCCAGCATTTT.

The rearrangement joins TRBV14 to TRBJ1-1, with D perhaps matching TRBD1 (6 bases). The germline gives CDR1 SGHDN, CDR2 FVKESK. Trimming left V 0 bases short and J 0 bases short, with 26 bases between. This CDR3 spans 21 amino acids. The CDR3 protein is CASSQEALYRGRWDMNTEAFF. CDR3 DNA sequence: TGTGCCAGCAGCCAAGAAGCTTTGTATAGGGGACGTTGGGACATGAACACTGAAGCTTTCTTT.